Sequencing of this T cell receptor (beta chain) was carried out in a study of T cells in Graves' hyperthyroidism and ophthalmopathy. Broader study findings: Most thyroid clonotypes with frequency above 0.001 were detected in blood. Ophthalmopathy was separated from stable hyperthyroidism by a 13 V-J model.

Patients were excluded for uncontrolled infection, other autoimmune disease, pregnancy or lactation. Clinical symptoms, serum thyroxine and TRAb, thyroid ultrasound and orbital computed tomography were used for the diagnoses. This clonotype has just a few counts. What it recognizes is unknown. V gave up 6 bases and J gave up 4 bases, with 9 bases separating them. The CDR3 is 12 amino acids. CDR1 is SNHLY, CDR2 FYNNEI, per germline. RNA transcripts gave rise to amplified TCR beta CDR3 regions. HTBI primers were the set used in a first-round RT-PCR of the TCR CDR3. Using its own MiXCR run on the multiplex PCR reads, TCRdb lists one record per CDR3 protein. The sample shows some 620,000 distinct CDR3 sequences, around 15% of them seen only once.

This clonotype originated in a woman younger than 45 with Graves' hyperthyroidism. V usage is TRBV2 and J usage is TRBJ2-5; maybe TRBD2 (5 bases). The sequencing sample was made of blood. CDR3 residues: CASRLEGETQYF. The DNA of the CDR3 is TGTGCCAGCAGACTAGAGGGAGAGACCCAGTACTTC. Complete variable domain (other parts from reference TRBV2 and TRBJ2-5): EPEVTQTPSHQVTQMGQEVILRCVPISNHLYFYWYRQILGQKVEFLVSFYNNEISEKSEIFDDQFSVERPDGSNFTLKIRSTKLEDSAMYFCASRLEGETQYFGPGTRLLVL.